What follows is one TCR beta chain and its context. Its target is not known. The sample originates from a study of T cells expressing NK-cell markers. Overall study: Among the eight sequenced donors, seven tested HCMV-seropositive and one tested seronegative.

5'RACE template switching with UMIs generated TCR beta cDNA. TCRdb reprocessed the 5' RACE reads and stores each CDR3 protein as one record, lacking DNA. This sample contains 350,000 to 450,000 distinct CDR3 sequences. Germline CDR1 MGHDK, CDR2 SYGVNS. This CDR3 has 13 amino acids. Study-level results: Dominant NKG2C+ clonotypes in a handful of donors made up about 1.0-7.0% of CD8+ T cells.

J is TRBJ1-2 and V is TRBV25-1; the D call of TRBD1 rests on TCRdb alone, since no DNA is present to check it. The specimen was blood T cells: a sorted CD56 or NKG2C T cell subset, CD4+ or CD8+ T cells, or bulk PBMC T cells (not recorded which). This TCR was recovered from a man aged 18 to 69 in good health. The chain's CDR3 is CASSVGGTYGYTF.